One TCR beta chain is described in this entry. Its antigen is as yet unknown. V dropped 6 bases and J dropped 2; count of bases not matched to a gene: 10. The CDR3 spans 17 residues. The germline CDR1 and CDR2 sequences are DFQATT and SNEGSKA (reference sequence). MiXCR, run by TCRdb on the 5' RACE reads, gives a single entry per CDR3 protein. The data hold hundreds of thousands of distinct CDR3 sequences, with 9% to 15% observed a single time. The record originates from a study of identical twins. Whole-study findings and limits: Models underestimated TCR alpha sharing (out-of-frame) in monozygotic twins.

This sample also belongs to another study, concerning yellow fever vaccine responses in identical twins.

The sequencing sample was made of PBMCs. This clonotype originated in a woman between 18 and 29 years old in good health. The genes are TRBV20-1 and TRBJ2-2; 12 nucleotides line up with TRBD2. The CDR3 sequence is CSAIRLTSGSNTGELFF. The CDR3 DNA follows: TGCAGTGCCATAAGACTGACTAGCGGGAGTAACACCGGGGAGCTGTTTTTT.